This entry concerns a single T cell receptor beta chain. CD8+ and CD4+ T cells taken from blood had their TCR beta sequenced. The source of the sample is a study of CD8 T cells in Susac syndrome. RNA, at roughly 0.45 to 1 ug, was reverse transcribed with random hexamers. A multiplex approach, immunoSEQ multiplex PCR, amplified TCR beta CDR3 across 54 Vbeta and 13 Jbeta. TCRdb called the immunoSEQ multiplex PCR reads again in MiXCR, with one record for every CDR3 protein. The data show around 270,000 distinct CDR3 sequences, approximately 90% seen once. CDR3 length: 12 residues. The germline gives CDR1 SQVTM, CDR2 ANQGSEA. With 3 bases removed from V and 1 base from J, the gap between germline ends came to 6 bases.

The chain combines TRBV29-1 with TRBJ1-1; D is uncertain. The sample was CD8+ T cells from PBMCs. This receptor was identified in a human donor with multiple sclerosis. The DNA for the CDR3 is TGCAGCGTTGAGATGACGAACACTGAAGCTTTCTTT. Its protein is CSVEMTNTEAFF.